This TCR beta chain was captured in a study of T cell changes during pregnancy in multiple sclerosis (dated by TCRdb to between 2018 and 2021). Study-wide context: The study looked at changes in the T cell repertoire across pregnancy in women with multiple sclerosis.

For CDR1 and CDR2, the germline V gene lists SGHAT and FQNNGV. V is reduced by 0 bases and J by 4 bases, leaving a spacing of 15 bases between them. The CDR3 measures 17 amino acids from cysteine to phenylalanine. Solely the CDR3 DNA is kept, with 51 bases framed from the first base. With regard to this clone: This clone's antigen is unknown. Within one base of it there is no much larger clone, and no base qualities were kept.

Library preparation used the immunoSEQ multiplex PCR assay. TCRdb limited this immuneACCESS table to in-frame rearrangements with V and J called. A share of clones is missing; checked studies link under half to unresolved V genes, and the rest is unexplained. The sample records tens of thousands of clones, approximately 92% of which are singletons. The ten top clones hold 0.65% to 0.95% of the sample. The chain uses TRBV11-2 and TRBJ1-4; TRBD1 is possibly the D segment (6 matching bases). The receptor comes from a female donor in good health, enrolled as a control in a pregnancy study. Sequencing was performed on peripheral blood, taken in the second trimester of pregnancy. The DNA reads TGTGCCAGCAGCTTAGATCTGTTGGCAGGGGTTAATGAAAAACTGTTTTTT. Its translation is CASSLDLLAGVNEKLFF.